This T cell receptor beta chain was profiled in a study of blood T cell repertoires in COVID-19. Study background: The United States, Italy and Spain supplied acute and convalescent COVID-19 samples. PBMCs, B-cell-depleted T cells, or T cells provided the cDNA or gDNA that made up the material.

By sample share, this clone is medium-sized (0.01 to 0.1%). Other DNA sequences from this sample encode an identical CDR3 as well. Per the germline V gene, CDR1 is MNHEY and CDR2 is SMNVEV (reference sequence). V was cut by 2 bases and J by 0 bases, with 10 bases left in between. The CDR3 spans 15 residues. Authors' analysis steps: Reference gene primer amplification yielded estimated nucleated cell counts. The repertoire was sequenced with immunoSEQ multiplex PCR; TCRdb's copy has only in-frame clones and lacks some. D and trimming were read from the DNA, whereas the V and J calls and clone size are those reported in that table. The sample gives some 380,000 clones, nearly 90% of which show up once; roughly 6.8% is in the top ten.

The chain joins TRBV27 to TRBJ2-5, with a tentative D call TRBD2 (6 bases). The clonotype originates from a man between 18 and 35 years old with active or convalescent COVID-19. Sequencing input: peripheral blood. The CDR3 sequence: CASSLRRGYQETQYF. CDR3 nucleotides: TGTGCCAGCAGTTTAAGACGGGGGTACCAAGAGACCCAGTACTTC.